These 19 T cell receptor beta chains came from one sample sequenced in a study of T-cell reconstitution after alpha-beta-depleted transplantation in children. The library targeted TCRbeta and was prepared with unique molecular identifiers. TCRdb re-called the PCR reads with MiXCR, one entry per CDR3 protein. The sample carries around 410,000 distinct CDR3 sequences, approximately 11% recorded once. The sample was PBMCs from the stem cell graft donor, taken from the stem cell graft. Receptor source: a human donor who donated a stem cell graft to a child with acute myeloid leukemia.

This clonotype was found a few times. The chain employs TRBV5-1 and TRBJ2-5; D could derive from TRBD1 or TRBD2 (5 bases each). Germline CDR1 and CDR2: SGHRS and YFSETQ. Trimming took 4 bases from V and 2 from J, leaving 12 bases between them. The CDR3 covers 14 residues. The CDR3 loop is CASSPTWGQETQYF. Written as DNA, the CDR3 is TGCGCCAGCAGCCCCACGTGGGGGCAAGAGACCCAGTACTTC.

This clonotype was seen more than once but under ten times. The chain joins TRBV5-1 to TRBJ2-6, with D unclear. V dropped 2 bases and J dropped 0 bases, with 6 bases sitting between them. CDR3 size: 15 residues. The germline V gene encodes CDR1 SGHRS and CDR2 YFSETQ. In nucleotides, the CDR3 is TGCGCCAGCAGCTTCACATTCTCTGGGGCCAACGTCCTGACTTTC. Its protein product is CASSFTFSGANVLTF. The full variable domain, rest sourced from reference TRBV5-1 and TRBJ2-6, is KAGVTQTPRYLIKTRGQQVTLSCSPISGHRSVSWYQQTPGQGLQFLFEYFSETQRNKGNFPGRFSGRQFSNSRSEMNVSTLELGDSALYLCASSFTFSGANVLTFGAGSRLTVL.

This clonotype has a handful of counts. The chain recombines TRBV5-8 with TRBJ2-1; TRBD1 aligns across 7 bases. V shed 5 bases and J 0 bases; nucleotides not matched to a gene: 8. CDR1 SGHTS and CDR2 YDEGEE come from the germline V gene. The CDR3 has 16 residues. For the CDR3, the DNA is TGTGCCAGCAGGCTCGCCCGGGACAGCTCCTACAATGAGCAGTTCTTC. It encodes CASRLARDSSYNEQFF.

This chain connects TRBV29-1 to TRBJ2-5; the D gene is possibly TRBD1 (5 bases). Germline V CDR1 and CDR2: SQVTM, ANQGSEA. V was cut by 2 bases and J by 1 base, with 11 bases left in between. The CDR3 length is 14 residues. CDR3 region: CSVEPAGSQETQYF. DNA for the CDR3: TGCAGCGTTGAACCGGCAGGGTCCCAAGAGACCCAGTACTTC.

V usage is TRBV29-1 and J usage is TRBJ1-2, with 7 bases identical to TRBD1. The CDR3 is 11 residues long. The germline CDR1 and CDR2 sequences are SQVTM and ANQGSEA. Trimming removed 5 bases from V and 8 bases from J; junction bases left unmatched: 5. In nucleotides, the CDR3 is TGCAGCGTTTTCGGGGGACAGGGCTACACCTTC. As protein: CSVFGGQGYTF.

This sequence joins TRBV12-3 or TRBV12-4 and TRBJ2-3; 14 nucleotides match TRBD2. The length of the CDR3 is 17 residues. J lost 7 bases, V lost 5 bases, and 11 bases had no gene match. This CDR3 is CASSPQGTSGSGNTQYF. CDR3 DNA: TGTGCCAGCAGTCCTCAAGGGACTAGCGGGAGTGGAAATACGCAGTATTTT.

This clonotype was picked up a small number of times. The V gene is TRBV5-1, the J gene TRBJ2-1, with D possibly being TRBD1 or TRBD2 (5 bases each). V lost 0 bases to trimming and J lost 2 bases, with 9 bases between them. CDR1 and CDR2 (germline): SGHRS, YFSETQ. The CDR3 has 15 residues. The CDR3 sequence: CASSLVGRTYNEQFF. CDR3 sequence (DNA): TGCGCCAGCAGCTTGGTGGGACGGACCTACAATGAGCAGTTCTTC.

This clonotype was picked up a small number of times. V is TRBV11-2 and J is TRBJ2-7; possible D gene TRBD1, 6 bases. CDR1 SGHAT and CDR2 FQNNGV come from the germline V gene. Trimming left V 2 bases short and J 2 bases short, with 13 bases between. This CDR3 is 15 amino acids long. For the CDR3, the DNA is TGTGCCAGCAGCTTAACTCCAGGGGTGGCCTACGAGCAGTACGTC. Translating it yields CASSLTPGVAYEQYV.

The CDR3 DNA is TGTGCCAGCAGCTTACAGGGGACCCCCTACAATGAGCAGTTCTTC. It yields the protein CASSLQGTPYNEQFF. This chain links TRBV11-2 with TRBJ2-1; possibly TRBD1 for D (6 bases). The CDR3 sequence is 15 residues long. Germline V CDR1 and CDR2: SGHAT, FQNNGV. With 2 bases removed from V and 2 bases from J, the gap between germline ends came to 10 bases.

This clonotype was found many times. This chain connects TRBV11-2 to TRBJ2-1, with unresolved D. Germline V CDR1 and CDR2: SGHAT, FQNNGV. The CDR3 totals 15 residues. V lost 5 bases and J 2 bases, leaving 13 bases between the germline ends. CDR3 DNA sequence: TGTGCCAGCAGCCCAGGACCGGGCGCCTACAATGAGCAGTTCTTC. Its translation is CASSPGPGAYNEQFF.

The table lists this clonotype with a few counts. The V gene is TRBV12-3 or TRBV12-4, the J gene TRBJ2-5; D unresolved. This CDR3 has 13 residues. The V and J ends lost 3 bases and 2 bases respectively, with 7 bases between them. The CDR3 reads CASSFVAQETQYF. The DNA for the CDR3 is TGTGCCAGCAGTTTTGTAGCTCAAGAGACCCAGTACTTC.

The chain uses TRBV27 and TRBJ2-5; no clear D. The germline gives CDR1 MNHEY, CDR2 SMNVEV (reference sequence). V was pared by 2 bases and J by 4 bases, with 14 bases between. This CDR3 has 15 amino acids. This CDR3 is CASSLLSRRGETQYF. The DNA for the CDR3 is TGTGCCAGCAGTTTACTCTCCCGGAGAGGAGAGACCCAGTACTTC.

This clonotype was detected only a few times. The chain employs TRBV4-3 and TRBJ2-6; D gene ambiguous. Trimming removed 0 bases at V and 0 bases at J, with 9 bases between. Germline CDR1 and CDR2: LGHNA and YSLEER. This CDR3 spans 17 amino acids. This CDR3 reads CASSQDAGLSGANVLTF. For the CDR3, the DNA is TGCGCCAGCAGCCAAGATGCAGGCCTCTCTGGGGCCAACGTCCTGACTTTC.

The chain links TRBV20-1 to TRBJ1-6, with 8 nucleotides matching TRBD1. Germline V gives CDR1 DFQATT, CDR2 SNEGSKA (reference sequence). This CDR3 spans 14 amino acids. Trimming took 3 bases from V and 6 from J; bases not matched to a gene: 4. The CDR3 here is CSARVDRGNSPLHF. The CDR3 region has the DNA TGCAGTGCTAGGGTAGACAGGGGTAATTCACCCCTCCACTTT.

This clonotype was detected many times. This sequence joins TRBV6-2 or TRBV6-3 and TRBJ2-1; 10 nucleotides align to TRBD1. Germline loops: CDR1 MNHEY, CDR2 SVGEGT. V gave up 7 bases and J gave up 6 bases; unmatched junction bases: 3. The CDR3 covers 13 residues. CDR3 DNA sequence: TGTGCCAGCACCAGGACAGGGGGCAATGAGCAGTTCTTC. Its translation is CASTRTGGNEQFF.

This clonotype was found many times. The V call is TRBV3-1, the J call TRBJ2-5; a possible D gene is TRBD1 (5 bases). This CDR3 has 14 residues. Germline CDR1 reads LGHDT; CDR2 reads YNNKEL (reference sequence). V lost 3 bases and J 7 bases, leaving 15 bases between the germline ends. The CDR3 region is CASSHGDGARTQYF. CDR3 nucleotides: TGTGCCAGCAGCCATGGTGATGGGGCCAGGACCCAGTACTTC.

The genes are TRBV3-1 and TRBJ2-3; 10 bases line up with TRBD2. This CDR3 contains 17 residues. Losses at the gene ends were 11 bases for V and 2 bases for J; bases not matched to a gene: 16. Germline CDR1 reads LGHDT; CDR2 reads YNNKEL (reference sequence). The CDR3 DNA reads TGTGCCTCCTGCCACGGAGGTAGCGGGGGGCTCACAGATACGCAGTATTTT. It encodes CASCHGGSGGLTDTQYF.

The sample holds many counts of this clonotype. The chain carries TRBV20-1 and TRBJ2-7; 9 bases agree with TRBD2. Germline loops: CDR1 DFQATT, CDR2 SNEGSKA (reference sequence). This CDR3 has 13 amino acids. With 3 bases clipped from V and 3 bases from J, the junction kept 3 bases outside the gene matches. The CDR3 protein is CSARTSGYYEQYF. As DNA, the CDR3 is TGCAGTGCTAGGACTAGCGGTTACTACGAGCAGTACTTC.

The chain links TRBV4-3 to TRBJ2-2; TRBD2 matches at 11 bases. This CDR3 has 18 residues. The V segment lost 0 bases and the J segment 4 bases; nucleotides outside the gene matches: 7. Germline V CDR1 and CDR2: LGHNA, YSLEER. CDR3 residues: CASSQDPLAGGFTGELFF. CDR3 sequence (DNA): TGCGCCAGCAGCCAAGATCCTCTAGCGGGAGGATTCACCGGGGAGCTGTTTTTT.